This T cell receptor (beta chain) appears in the sequencing data of a study of Tregs in tolerant kidney transplant recipients. Across the whole study: Mixed chimerism was transient after nonmyeloablative marrow transplants from related graft donors.

Unstimulated regulatory T cells (CD4+CD25+CD127-), CD4+CD25- non-regulatory cells, CD4 and CD8 cells were FACS-sorted from thawed PBMCs. TCRdb keeps only in-frame clones here, not all; method: immunoSEQ multiplex PCR. The repertoire consists of about 110,000 clones, with around 89% occurring once and the leading ten covering approximately 0.3%. As regards this clone: The antigen is undetermined.

This CDR3 comprises 14 residues. V lost 5 bases and J lost 5, with 17 bases in between. Germline-derived CDR1 and CDR2 are SGHRS and YFSETQ. Study conclusions and caveats: Biological reproducibility was not directly addressed in this study. The most relevant donor-specific Treg TCRbeta repertoire apparently came from expansion with activated donor B cells.

This clonotype was obtained from a human donor who received a combined kidney and bone marrow transplant. Specimen: CD4+ T cells from blood, collected before the transplant. This sequence joins TRBV5-1 and TRBJ2-7; the D gene is possibly TRBD1 (6 bases). The CDR3 region has the DNA TGCGCCAGCAGGTCGGGGCTAGGGGACAACGAGCAGTACTTC. The encoded protein is CASRSGLGDNEQYF.